The 11 T cell receptor beta chains below were found in one sample sequenced in a study of identical twins. Using its own MiXCR run on the 5' RACE reads, TCRdb lists one record per CDR3 protein. The sample has some 760,000 distinct CDR3 sequences; around a sixth are singletons. The same sample was also used in a study of T cells expressing NK-cell markers.

Source material: PBMCs. The source is a woman between 18 and 30 years old in good health.

This clonotype was counted a few times. V and J are TRBV6-1 and TRBJ2-1, with 10 bases matching TRBD2. Germline values: CDR1 MNHNS, CDR2 SASEGT. This CDR3 spans 15 amino acids. With 2 bases clipped from V and 7 bases from J, the junction kept 5 bases outside the gene matches. CDR3 coding DNA: TGTGCCAGCAGTGAACTAGGACTAGCGGCTAATGAGCAGTTCTTC. This gives the protein CASSELGLAANEQFF.

The J gene is TRBJ2-7, the V gene TRBV20-1; no clear D. V lost 6 bases and J lost 1, with 13 bases in between. This CDR3 spans 13 amino acids. CDR1 is DFQATT, CDR2 SNEGSKA, per germline (reference sequence). CDR3 amino acids: CSALEGPSYEQYF. The DNA for the CDR3 is TGCAGTGCCCTGGAAGGGCCGTCCTACGAGCAGTACTTC.

This clonotype was seen repeatedly, ten times or more. The chain recombines TRBV5-1 with TRBJ2-4; D is perhaps TRBD1 or TRBD2 (5 bases each). This CDR3 comprises 17 residues. Germline CDR1 SGHRS, CDR2 YFSETQ. V lost 0 bases to trimming and J lost 5 bases, with 18 bases between them. The CDR3 DNA reads TGCGCCAGCAGCTTGGGGGGGAGACAGACAGTGCAAAACATTCAGTACTTC. Translation: CASSLGGRQTVQNIQYF.

This rearrangement joins TRBV6-1 to TRBJ2-1; no definite D call. The ends were cut back, 6 bases at V and 8 bases at J, with 14 bases in the middle. Germline CDR1 MNHNS, CDR2 SASEGT. The CDR3 is made up of 13 amino acids. In DNA, the CDR3 is TGTGCCAGCAGGGACCCCGGAAGGGATGAGCAGTTCTTC. The encoded protein is CASRDPGRDEQFF.

A few counts support this clonotype. In DNA, the CDR3 is TGTGCCAGCAGTTTAGGGGGCGCCCGGAACACCGGGGAGCTGTTTTTT. Translating gives CASSLGGARNTGELFF. The V call is TRBV6-5, the J call TRBJ2-2; 7 bases match TRBD1. This CDR3 has 16 residues. Unmatched junction bases numbered 6, after V lost 4 bases and J lost 1 base. Germline assignment: CDR1 MNHEY and CDR2 SVGAGI.

The gene calls are TRBV12-3 or TRBV12-4 and TRBJ1-4, with 8 bases fitting TRBD1. The CDR3 is 13 residues long. The J segment lost 4 bases and the V segment lost 10 bases, leaving 5 bases of the junction unmatched. The CDR3 DNA sequence: TGTGCCATCCGGACAGGGATTAATGAAAAACTGTTTTTT. Amino acid sequence: CAIRTGINEKLFF.

The table lists this clonotype with a few counts. This chain joins TRBV10-1 and TRBJ2-1; TRBD1 might be the D (6 bases). Germline V CDR1 and CDR2: WNHNN, SYGVQD (reference sequence). CDR3 size: 14 residues. Between the trimmed V and J ends, which lost 2 bases and 8 bases, there was a span of 13 bases. As DNA, the CDR3 is TGCGCCAGCAGTGAGGGTCCCAGGGGTGATGAGCAGTTCTTC. The encoded protein is CASSEGPRGDEQFF.

This clonotype has a count of ten or more. V is TRBV12-3 or TRBV12-4 and J is TRBJ1-1; D is perhaps TRBD1 (5 bases). This CDR3 comprises 16 residues. Trimming cost V 3 bases and J 0 bases, with 14 bases left between them. The CDR3 loop is CASSFLIHRLNTEAFF. Here the CDR3 DNA reads TGTGCCAGCAGTTTCCTTATTCACAGGTTGAACACTGAAGCTTTCTTT.

The J gene is TRBJ2-1, the V gene TRBV27; 8 positions match TRBD2. The trim removed 5 bases at V and 2 bases at J, leaving 11 bases unmatched. The germline V gene has CDR1 MNHEY and CDR2 SMNVEV (reference sequence). This CDR3 is 17 amino acids long. The CDR3 protein is CASSPTTSGGAYNEQFF. For the CDR3, the DNA is TGTGCCAGCAGTCCGACCACTAGCGGAGGGGCCTACAATGAGCAGTTCTTC.

At least ten counts were recorded for this clonotype. J is TRBJ1-5 and V is TRBV12-3 or TRBV12-4; 7 bases map to TRBD1. The junction had 10 bases not matched to a gene; V was cut back by 6 bases and J by 5 bases. CDR3 length equals 15 residues. The CDR3 sequence is CASRRTGVVYQPQHF. CDR3 DNA: TGTGCCAGCAGAAGAACAGGGGTAGTTTATCAGCCCCAGCATTTT.

J is TRBJ2-7 and V is TRBV25-1; D is undetermined. V lost 1 base to trimming and J lost 6 bases, with 4 bases between them. CDR1 is MGHDK, CDR2 SYGVNS, per germline. The CDR3 loop spans 11 amino acids. CDR3 region: CASSELGEQYF. The CDR3 DNA follows: TGTGCCAGCAGTGAATTGGGCGAGCAGTACTTC.